This is a list of T cell receptor beta chains from one sample in a study of T cells in Graves' hyperthyroidism and ophthalmopathy. Each CDR3 protein gets one entry after TCRdb re-called the multiplex PCR reads with MiXCR. The data show around 700,000 distinct CDR3 sequences, roughly 20% seen once. The sample consisted of blood. The receptors shown here come from a woman in her 50s with Graves' hyperthyroidism that later progressed to Graves' ophthalmopathy. Each CDR3 is given with its conserved first and last residue. D genes are given only for firm matches. For some rows the clone size is stated as once, few or many, or as a class when expanded; others skip it.

TRBD1,-,16,TRBV4-1,TRBJ1-5,CASSRRTGRENQPQHF,TGCGCCAGCAGCCGCCGGACAGGGAGGGAGAATCAGCCCCAGCATTTT
TRBD2,many,13,TRBV29-1,TRBJ2-1,CSVEGLAGNEQFF,TGCAGCGTTGAAGGACTAGCGGGCAATGAGCAGTTCTTC
TRBD2,-,13,TRBV7-9,TRBJ2-5,CASFVPGGQTQYF,TGTGCCAGCTTCGTGCCGGGGGGGCAGACCCAGTACTTC
TRBD2,few,16,TRBV7-3,TRBJ2-3,CASSLTVAGAADTQYF,TGTGCCAGCAGCTTAACAGTAGCGGGGGCCGCAGATACGCAGTATTTT
TRBD2,many,15,TRBV7-2,TRBJ2-1,CASSLLAGSYNEQFF,TGTGCCAGCAGCCTACTAGCGGGGTCCTACAATGAGCAGTTCTTC
-,-,15,TRBV29-1,TRBJ1-2,CSVEEDWGANYGYTF,TGCAGCGTTGAAGAGGACTGGGGGGCGAACTATGGCTACACCTTC
-,few,17,TRBV20-1,TRBJ1-3,CSARDVRAPDSGNTIYF,TGCAGTGCTAGAGATGTTAGGGCCCCCGACTCTGGAAACACCATATATTTT
-,-,16,TRBV3-1,TRBJ1-6,CASSQGAQTYNSPLHF,TGTGCCAGCAGCCAAGGCGCGCAAACCTATAATTCACCCCTCCACTTT
TRBD1,few,16,TRBV5-6,TRBJ2-1,CASSSRGQVLYNEQFF,TGTGCCAGCAGCTCACGCGGACAGGTTCTTTACAATGAGCAGTTCTTC
-,-,12,TRBV19,TRBJ2-5,CASSMYQETQYF,TGTGCCAGTAGTATGTACCAAGAGACCCAGTACTTC
-,-,17,TRBV18,TRBJ2-6,CASSPQTGRSGANVLTF,TGTGCCAGCTCACCACAAACAGGGCGGTCTGGGGCCAACGTCCTGACTTTC
TRBD1,few,15,TRBV6-9,TRBJ1-1,CASSRNPTGGMDAFF,TGTGCCAGCAGCCGCAACCCGACAGGGGGCATGGATGCTTTCTTT
-,few,16,TRBV18,TRBJ1-2,CASSLGQGEINYGYTF,TGTGCCAGCTCACTGGGACAAGGGGAGATTAACTATGGCTACACCTTC
TRBD1,many,15,TRBV27,TRBJ1-1,CASSSGQGMNTEAFF,TGTGCCAGCAGTTCCGGACAGGGGATGAACACTGAAGCTTTCTTT
-,many,13,TRBV15,TRBJ1-1,CATSRVKDREAFF,TGTGCCACCAGCAGAGTTAAAGACAGAGAAGCTTTCTTT
-,-,14,TRBV5-6,TRBJ1-5,CASSKVFGNQPQHF,TGTGCCAGCAGCAAGGTTTTTGGCAATCAGCCCCAGCATTTT
TRBD1,few,16,TRBV7-9,TRBJ1-2,CASSLGTGDPTGGYTF,TGTGCCAGCAGCTTGGGGACAGGCGATCCCACAGGGGGCTACACCTTC
TRBD1,many,14,TRBV29-1,TRBJ1-5,CSVEEPGGHQPQHF,TGCAGCGTTGAAGAGCCAGGGGGCCATCAGCCCCAGCATTTT
-,many,14,TRBV27,TRBJ2-3,CASSWQGYTDTQYF,TGTGCCAGCAGTTGGCAGGGATATACAGATACGCAGTATTTT
-,-,12,TRBV5-1,TRBJ1-1,CASRLAGLGAFF,TGCGCCAGCAGATTGGCGGGGCTGGGCGCTTTCTTT
TRBD1,once,17,TRBV25-1,TRBJ1-4,CASSESDGTGSGEKLFF,TGTGCCAGCAGTGAATCGGATGGGACAGGGAGTGGTGAAAAACTGTTTTTT
-,-,15,TRBV11-2,TRBJ1-1,CASTGAGGPSTEAFF,TGTGCCAGCACCGGAGCTGGGGGGCCTAGCACTGAAGCTTTCTTT
TRBD2,many,17,TRBV6-2/TRBV6-3,TRBJ2-1,CASSLLTSGGARDEQFF,TGTGCCAGCAGTCTCCTGACTAGCGGGGGGGCCAGGGATGAGCAGTTCTTC
TRBD2,-,16,TRBV3-1,TRBJ2-1,CASSQALIAGGLEQFF,TGTGCCAGCAGCCAAGCCTTGATAGCGGGGGGTCTGGAGCAGTTCTTC
-,many,13,TRBV7-9,TRBJ1-2,CASSPGGDYGYTF,TGTGCCAGCAGCCCCGGGGGGGACTATGGCTACACCTTC
TRBD1,many,15,TRBV3-1,TRBJ1-1,CASSQSTGWNTEAFF,TGTGCCAGCAGCCAGTCGACAGGGTGGAACACTGAAGCTTTCTTT
-,-,14,TRBV27,TRBJ1-6,CASSHPPTDSPLHF,TGTGCCAGCAGTCACCCACCGACAGATTCACCCCTCCACTTT
-,many,14,TRBV30,TRBJ2-1,CAWAELDPSNEQFF,TGTGCCTGGGCGGAGTTGGACCCAAGCAATGAGCAGTTCTTC
TRBD1,-,13,TRBV20-1,TRBJ1-4,CSALGQGVGKLFF,TGCAGTGCCTTGGGACAGGGGGTTGGGAAACTGTTTTTT